Following are 13 T cell receptor beta chains from one sample sequenced in a study of response to subunit inactivated influenza vaccine. TCRdb used MiXCR to reprocess the RT-PCR reads, holding one entry per CDR3 protein. The data show 530,000 or so distinct CDR3 sequences, around 25% seen once. Here the sequenced sample was CD4+ T cells sorted from PBMCs, taken 5 days after vaccination. These receptors all stem from a man in his fifties or sixties who received an inactivated influenza vaccine.

V gene TRBV5-5 combines with J gene TRBJ2-3; 7 bases match TRBD2. CDR1 is SGHKS, CDR2 YYEKEE, per germline (reference sequence). With V trimmed by 3 bases and J by 4 bases, 8 bases remained unmatched. The CDR3 is made up of 15 amino acids. This CDR3 is CASSSKTGRADTQYF. The CDR3 DNA reads TGTGCCAGCAGCTCAAAGACGGGGAGGGCAGATACGCAGTATTTT.

The gene calls are TRBV6-1 and TRBJ2-5; 7 bases fit TRBD1. The CDR3 length is 14 residues. Per the germline V gene, CDR1 is MNHNS and CDR2 is SASEGT. The junction had 7 bases not matched to a gene; V was cut back by 7 bases and J by 2 bases. CDR3 in amino acids: CASMPGQRQETQYF. Here the CDR3 DNA reads TGTGCCAGCATGCCGGGACAGAGACAAGAGACCCAGTACTTC.

V and J are TRBV20-1 and TRBJ2-7; a weak D match, TRBD2 (6 bases). The V end lost 0 bases, the J end lost 6 bases, and 18 bases lay between the germline ends. CDR3 length: 15 amino acids. The germline CDR1 and CDR2 sequences are DFQATT and SNEGSKA (reference sequence). The CDR3 nucleotides read TGCAGTGCTAGAGATATGGGCGAGCGGGTAGGCGAGCAGTACTTC. Its translation is CSARDMGERVGEQYF.

The CDR3 here is CASTTLGGAHYGYTF. Here the CDR3 DNA reads TGTGCCAGCACCACCCTGGGAGGGGCCCACTATGGCTACACCTTC. The chain has TRBV7-9 and TRBJ1-2, with D perhaps TRBD1 (5 bases). The CDR3 contains 15 residues. Germline V gene lookup returns CDR1 SEHNR and CDR2 FQNEAQ (reference sequence). With 7 bases removed from V and 3 bases from J, the gap between germline ends came to 18 bases.

This chain uses TRBV7-9 with TRBJ2-2; D is undetermined. Trimming shortened V by 1 base and J by 7 bases, and 10 bases separated the two germline ends. The CDR3 runs to 14 residues. CDR1 and CDR2 from the germline V gene are SEHNR and FQNEAQ (reference sequence). The CDR3 nucleotides read TGTGCCAGCAGCTTAGTTAGAGACGGCGGGGAGCTGTTTTTT. This codes for CASSLVRDGGELFF. Full variable domain (missing parts from reference TRBV7-9 and TRBJ2-2): DTGVSQNPRHKITKRGQNVTFRCDPISEHNRLYWYRQTLGQGPEFLTYFQNEAQLEKSRLLSDRFSAERPKGSFSTLEIQRTEQGDSAMYLCASSLVRDGGELFFGEGSRLTVL.

This clonotype was seen only a few times. The chain carries TRBV6-1 and TRBJ2-3; D possibly corresponds to TRBD1 (5 bases). Trimming left V 5 bases short and J 5 bases short, with 8 bases between. Per the germline V gene, CDR1 is MNHNS and CDR2 is SASEGT. The CDR3 covers 12 residues. This CDR3 is CASSRQIDTQYF. CDR3 nucleotides: TGTGCCAGCAGTCGACAGATAGATACGCAGTATTTT.

In this sample, this clonotype turned up a few times. The chain joins TRBV11-2 to TRBJ2-1, with 15 bases aligning to TRBD2. The CDR3 contains 15 residues. CDR1 SGHAT and CDR2 FQNNGV come from the germline V gene. Trimming removed 0 bases from V and 11 bases from J; junction bases left unmatched: 2. CDR3 nucleotide sequence: TGTGCCAGCAGCTTAGAGGGACTAGCGGGAGGAAAGCAGTTCTTC. Protein: CASSLEGLAGGKQFF.

The chain links TRBV20-1 to TRBJ2-3, with D possibly TRBD1 on 6 matching bases. The length of the CDR3 is 13 residues. Trimming stripped 3 bases from V and 8 bases from J, with 15 bases between. Germline V gene sequence: CDR1 DFQATT, CDR2 SNEGSKA (reference sequence). The CDR3 DNA follows: TGCAGTGCTAGGGGGGCCCCTTCGGTTACGCAGTATTTT. Protein product: CSARGAPSVTQYF.

This clonotype occurred once. The chain is built from TRBV29-1 and TRBJ2-5; the match to TRBD2 covers 8 bases. The J segment lost 4 bases and the V segment lost 7 bases, leaving 5 bases of the junction unmatched. Germline loops: CDR1 SQVTM, CDR2 ANQGSEA. This CDR3 region has 12 residues. The chain's CDR3 is CSAWTSPETQYF. The CDR3 DNA is TGCAGCGCTTGGACTAGCCCAGAGACCCAGTACTTC. Full variable domain (rest looked up from reference TRBV29-1 and TRBJ2-5): SAVISQKPSRDICQRGTSLTIQCQVDSQVTMMFWYRQQPGQSLTLIATANQGSEATYESGFVIDKFPISRPNLTFSTLTVSNMSPEDSSIYLCSAWTSPETQYFGPGTRLLVL.

The chain employs TRBV11-1 and TRBJ2-1; 10 bases map to TRBD2. Trimming cost V 5 bases and J 10 bases; bases outside gene matches: 5. Looked up from germline, CDR1 is SGHAT and CDR2 is FQDESV (reference sequence). The CDR3 loop spans 13 amino acids. The CDR3 DNA reads as TGTGCCAGCAGCGCGCTGACTAGCGGGGAGCAGTTCTTC. Encoded protein: CASSALTSGEQFF.

This clonotype was recorded a few times. The chain employs TRBV20-1 and TRBJ1-1; the D gene is possibly TRBD1 (5 bases). V was pared by 5 bases and J by 6 bases, with 22 bases between. Germline loops: CDR1 DFQATT, CDR2 SNEGSKA (reference sequence). CDR3 length equals 15 residues. Here the CDR3 DNA reads TGCAGTGCTCCTCACAGCGGGGCCGCTACCGCTGAAGCTTTCTTT. It specifies CSAPHSGAATAEAFF.

J is TRBJ1-2 and V is TRBV15; D perhaps matches TRBD1 (5 bases). V was shortened by 0 bases and J by 14 bases, with 19 bases between the two germline ends. Germline-derived CDR1 and CDR2 are LNHNV and YYDKDF (reference sequence). The CDR3 is made up of 14 amino acids. CDR3 loop: CATSRDGGRDGGTF. CDR3 nucleotide sequence: TGTGCCACCAGCAGAGATGGAGGACGGGACGGAGGAACCTTC.

The chain uses TRBV6-2 or TRBV6-3 and TRBJ1-2, with D hard to call. The germline V gene encodes CDR1 MNHEY and CDR2 SVGEGT. V lost 2 bases, J lost 4 bases, and 5 bases lay in between. CDR3 length: 12 residues. CDR3 sequence: CASSYASYGYTF. The CDR3, as DNA: TGTGCCAGCAGTTACGCCTCCTATGGCTACACCTTC.